This section outlines one T cell receptor (beta chain) sequence together with its context. The antigen is undetermined. Trimming took 3 bases from V and 1 from J; bases not matched to a gene: 2. This CDR3 comprises 14 residues. Per germline, CDR1 SGDLS and CDR2 YYNGEE. Method: immunoSEQ multiplex PCR; TCRdb's copy keeps in-frame clones and lacks some. The sample consists of around 82,000 clones, roughly 89% of them appearing once. This entry is derived from a study of OX40 agonist ivuxolimab in advanced cancers. Autoimmune disease history or systemic immunosuppression led to patients being barred. Notes on the study in general: The study found that CD8+ T cells averaged more expanded clones than CD4+. Researchers did not establish what antigens the expanded peripheral T cells target.

This sample comprised CD4+ or CD8+ T cells sorted from blood, obtained in a trial of the OX40 agonist ivuxolimab. The receptor comes from an adult with an advanced solid tumor such as melanoma, head and neck, liver or kidney cancer. The J gene is TRBJ2-7, the V gene TRBV9; 9 nucleotides line up with TRBD1. DNA of the CDR3: TGTGCCAGCAGCGAGGGACAGGGTTCCTACGAGCAGTACTTC. It yields the protein CASSEGQGSYEQYF.